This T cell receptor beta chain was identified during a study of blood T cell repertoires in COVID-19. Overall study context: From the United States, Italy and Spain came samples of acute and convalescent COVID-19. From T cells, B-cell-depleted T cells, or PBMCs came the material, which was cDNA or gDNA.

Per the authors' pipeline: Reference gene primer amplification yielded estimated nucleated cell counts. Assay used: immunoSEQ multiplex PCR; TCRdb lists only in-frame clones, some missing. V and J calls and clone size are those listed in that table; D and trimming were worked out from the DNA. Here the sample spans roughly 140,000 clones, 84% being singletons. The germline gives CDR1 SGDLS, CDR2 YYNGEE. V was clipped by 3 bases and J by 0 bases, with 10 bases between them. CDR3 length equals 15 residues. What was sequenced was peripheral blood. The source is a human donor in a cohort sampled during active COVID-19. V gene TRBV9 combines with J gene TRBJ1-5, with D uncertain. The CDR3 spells CASSADTYSNQPQHF. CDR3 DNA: TGTGCCAGCAGCGCAGACACCTATAGCAATCAGCCCCAGCATTTT.